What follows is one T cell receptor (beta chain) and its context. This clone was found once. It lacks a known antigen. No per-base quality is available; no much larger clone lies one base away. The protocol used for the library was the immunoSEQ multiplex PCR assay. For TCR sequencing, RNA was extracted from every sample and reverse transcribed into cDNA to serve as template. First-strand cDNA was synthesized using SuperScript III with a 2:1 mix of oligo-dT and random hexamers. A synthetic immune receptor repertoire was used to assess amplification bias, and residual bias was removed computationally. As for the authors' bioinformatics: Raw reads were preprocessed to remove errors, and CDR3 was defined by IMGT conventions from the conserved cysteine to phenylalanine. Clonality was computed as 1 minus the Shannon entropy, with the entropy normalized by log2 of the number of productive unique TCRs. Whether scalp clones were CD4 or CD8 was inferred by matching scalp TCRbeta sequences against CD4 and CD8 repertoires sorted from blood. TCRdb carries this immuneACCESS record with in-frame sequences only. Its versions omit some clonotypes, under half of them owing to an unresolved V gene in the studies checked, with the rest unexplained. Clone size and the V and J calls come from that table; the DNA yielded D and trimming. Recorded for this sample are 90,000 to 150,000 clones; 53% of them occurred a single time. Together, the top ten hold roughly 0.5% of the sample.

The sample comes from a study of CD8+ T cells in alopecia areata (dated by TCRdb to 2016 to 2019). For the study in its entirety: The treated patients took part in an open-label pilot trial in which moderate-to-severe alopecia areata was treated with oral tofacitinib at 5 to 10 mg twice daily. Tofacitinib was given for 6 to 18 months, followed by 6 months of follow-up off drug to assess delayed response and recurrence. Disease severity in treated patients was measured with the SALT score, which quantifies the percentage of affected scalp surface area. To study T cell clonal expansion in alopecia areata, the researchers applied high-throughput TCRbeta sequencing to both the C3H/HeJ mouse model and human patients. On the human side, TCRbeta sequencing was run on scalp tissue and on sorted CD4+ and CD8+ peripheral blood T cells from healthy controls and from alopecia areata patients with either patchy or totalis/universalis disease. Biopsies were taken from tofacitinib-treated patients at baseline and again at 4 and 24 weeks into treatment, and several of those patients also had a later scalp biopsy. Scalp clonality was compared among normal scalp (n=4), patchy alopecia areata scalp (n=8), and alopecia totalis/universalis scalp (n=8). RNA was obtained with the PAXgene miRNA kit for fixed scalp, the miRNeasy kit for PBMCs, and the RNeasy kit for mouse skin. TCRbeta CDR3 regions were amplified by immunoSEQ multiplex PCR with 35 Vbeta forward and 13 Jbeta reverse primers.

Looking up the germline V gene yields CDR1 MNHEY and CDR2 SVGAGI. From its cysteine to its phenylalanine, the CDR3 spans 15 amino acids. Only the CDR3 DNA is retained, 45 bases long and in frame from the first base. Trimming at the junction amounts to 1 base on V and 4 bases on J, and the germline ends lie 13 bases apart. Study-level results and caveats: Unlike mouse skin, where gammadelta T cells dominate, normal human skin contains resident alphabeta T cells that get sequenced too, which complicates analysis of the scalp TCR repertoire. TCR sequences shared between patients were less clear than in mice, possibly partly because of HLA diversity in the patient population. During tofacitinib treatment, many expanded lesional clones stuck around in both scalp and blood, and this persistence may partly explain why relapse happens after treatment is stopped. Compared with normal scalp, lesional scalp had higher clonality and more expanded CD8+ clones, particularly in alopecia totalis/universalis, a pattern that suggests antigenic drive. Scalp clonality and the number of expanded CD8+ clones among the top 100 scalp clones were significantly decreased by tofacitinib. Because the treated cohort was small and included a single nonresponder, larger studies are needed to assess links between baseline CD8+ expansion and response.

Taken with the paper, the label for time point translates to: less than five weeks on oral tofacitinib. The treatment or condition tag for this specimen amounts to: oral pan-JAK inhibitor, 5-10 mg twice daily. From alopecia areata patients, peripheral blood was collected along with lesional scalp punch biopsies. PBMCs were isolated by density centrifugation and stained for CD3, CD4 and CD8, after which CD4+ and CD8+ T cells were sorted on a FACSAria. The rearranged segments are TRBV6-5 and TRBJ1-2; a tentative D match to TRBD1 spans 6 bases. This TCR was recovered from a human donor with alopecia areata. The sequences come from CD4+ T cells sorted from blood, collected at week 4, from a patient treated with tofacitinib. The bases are TGTGCCAGCAGTTACTTGGGGGACAAGCTCTATGGCTACACCTTC. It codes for CASSYLGDKLYGYTF.